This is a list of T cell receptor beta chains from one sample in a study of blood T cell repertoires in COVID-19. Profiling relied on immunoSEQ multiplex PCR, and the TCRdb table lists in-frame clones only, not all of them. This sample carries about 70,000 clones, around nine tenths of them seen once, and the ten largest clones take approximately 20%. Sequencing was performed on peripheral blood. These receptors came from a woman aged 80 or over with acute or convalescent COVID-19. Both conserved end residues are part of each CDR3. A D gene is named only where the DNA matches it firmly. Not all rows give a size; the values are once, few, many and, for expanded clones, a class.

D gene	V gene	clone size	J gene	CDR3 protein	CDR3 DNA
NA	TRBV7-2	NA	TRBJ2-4	CASRRSPRAGIAKNIQYF	TGTGCCAGCAGACGATCCCCCAGGGCAGGGATAGCCAAAAACATTCAGTACTTC
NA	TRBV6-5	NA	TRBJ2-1	CASSYSGSHNEQFF	TGTGCCAGCAGTTACTCGGGCAGCCACAATGAGCAGTTCTTC
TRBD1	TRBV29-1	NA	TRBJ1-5	CSVGQPGQGNSNQPQHF	TGCAGCGTTGGACAACCGGGACAGGGTAATAGCAATCAGCCCCAGCATTTT
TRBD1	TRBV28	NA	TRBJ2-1	CASKESQGFDEQFF	TGTGCCAGTAAAGAGTCACAGGGGTTCGATGAGCAGTTCTTC
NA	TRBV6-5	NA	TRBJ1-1	CASSIQENTEAFF	TGTGCCAGCAGTATACAGGAGAACACTGAAGCTTTCTTT
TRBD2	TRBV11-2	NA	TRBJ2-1	CASSLIPGLAEHEQFF	TGTGCCAGCAGCCTCATACCGGGACTAGCGGAGCATGAGCAGTTCTTC
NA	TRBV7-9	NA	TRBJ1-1	CASSLAAGNTEAFF	TGTGCCAGCAGCTTAGCAGCGGGGAACACTGAAGCTTTCTTT
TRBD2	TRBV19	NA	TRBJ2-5	CASSILSGGGQETQYF	TGTGCCAGTAGTATCCTCTCGGGAGGGGGGCAAGAGACCCAGTACTTC
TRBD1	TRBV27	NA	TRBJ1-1	CASSAQTGGTEAFF	TGTGCCAGCAGTGCGCAGACAGGGGGCACTGAAGCTTTCTTT
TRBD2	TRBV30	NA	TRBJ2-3	CAWTGTSGRERDTQYF	TGTGCCTGGACCGGAACTAGCGGGAGGGAAAGAGATACGCAGTATTTT
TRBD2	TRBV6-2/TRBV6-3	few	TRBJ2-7	CASSYDRTSGIPWEQYF	TGTGCCAGCAGTTACGATCGGACTAGCGGAATCCCCTGGGAGCAGTACTTC
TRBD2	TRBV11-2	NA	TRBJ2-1	CASIPASGYNEQFF	TGTGCCAGCATCCCGGCTAGCGGCTACAATGAGCAGTTCTTC
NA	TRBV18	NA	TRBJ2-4	CASSPGGGGLAKNIQYF	TGTGCCAGCTCACCGGGAGGTGGGGGACTAGCCAAAAACATTCAGTACTTC
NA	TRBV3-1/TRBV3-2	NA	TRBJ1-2	CASSLSPQNYGYTF	TGTGCCAGCAGCCTAAGTCCTCAGAACTATGGCTACACCTTC
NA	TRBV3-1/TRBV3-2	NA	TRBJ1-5	CASSQVGSNQPQHF	TGTGCCAGCAGCCAAGTCGGTAGCAATCAGCCCCAGCATTTT
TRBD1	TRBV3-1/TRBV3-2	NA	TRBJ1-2	CASSDRMIQGNGYTF	TGTGCCAGCAGCGATAGAATGATACAGGGGAACGGCTACACCTTC
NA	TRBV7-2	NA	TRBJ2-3	CASSLRADTQYF	TGTGCCAGCAGCCTACGAGCGGATACGCAGTATTTT
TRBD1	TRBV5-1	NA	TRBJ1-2	CASTAPGQDVGYTF	TGCGCCAGCACTGCACCGGGACAGGATGTGGGCTACACCTTC
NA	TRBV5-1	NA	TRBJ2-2	CASSWMGGPNTGELFF	TGCGCCAGCAGCTGGATGGGGGGGCCAAACACCGGGGAGCTGTTTTTT
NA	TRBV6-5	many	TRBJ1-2	CATRQILGYTF	TGTGCCACCCGACAGATCCTGGGCTACACCTTC
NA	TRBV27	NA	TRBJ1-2	CASSLYGSRGYTF	TGTGCCAGCAGTTTATACGGGAGCCGGGGCTACACCTTC
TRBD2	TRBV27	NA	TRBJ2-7	CASRERGPGLHEQYF	TGTGCCAGCAGAGAGCGGGGCCCCGGTCTCCACGAGCAGTACTTC
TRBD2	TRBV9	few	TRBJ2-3	CASSATSDPNWDTQYF	TGTGCCAGCAGCGCCACTAGCGACCCCAATTGGGATACGCAGTATTTT
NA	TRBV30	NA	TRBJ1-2	CAWRARGLNYGYTF	TGTGCCTGGAGGGCCCGAGGGTTAAACTATGGCTACACCTTC
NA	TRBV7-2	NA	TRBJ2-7	CASSPTGRPKLYEQYF	TGTGCCAGCAGCCCTACCGGGAGACCGAAGCTTTACGAGCAGTACTTC
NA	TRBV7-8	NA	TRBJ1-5	CASSLRGDGDNQPQHF	TGTGCCAGCAGCTTACGGGGGGATGGGGACAATCAGCCCCAGCATTTT